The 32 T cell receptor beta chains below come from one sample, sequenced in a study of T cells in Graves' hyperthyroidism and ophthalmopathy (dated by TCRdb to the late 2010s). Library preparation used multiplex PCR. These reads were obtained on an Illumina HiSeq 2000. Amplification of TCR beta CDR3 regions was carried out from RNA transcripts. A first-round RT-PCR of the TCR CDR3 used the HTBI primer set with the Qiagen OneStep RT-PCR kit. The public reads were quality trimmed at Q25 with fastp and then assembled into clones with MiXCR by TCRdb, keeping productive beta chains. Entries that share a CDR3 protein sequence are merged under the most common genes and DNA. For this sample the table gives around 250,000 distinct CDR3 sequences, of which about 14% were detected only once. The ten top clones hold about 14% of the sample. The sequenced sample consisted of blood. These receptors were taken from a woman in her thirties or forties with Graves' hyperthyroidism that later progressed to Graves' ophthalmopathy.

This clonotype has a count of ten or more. This CDR3 is CASGDRGFNGELFF. The CDR3 DNA reads as TGTGCCAGCGGCGACAGGGGATTTAACGGGGAGCTGTTTTTT. The chain is built from TRBV2 and TRBJ2-2; 8 positions agree with TRBD1. V was pared by 8 bases and J by 7 bases, with 9 bases of the junction left unmatched. This CDR3 has 14 amino acids. The germline V gene has CDR1 SNHLY and CDR2 FYNNEI.

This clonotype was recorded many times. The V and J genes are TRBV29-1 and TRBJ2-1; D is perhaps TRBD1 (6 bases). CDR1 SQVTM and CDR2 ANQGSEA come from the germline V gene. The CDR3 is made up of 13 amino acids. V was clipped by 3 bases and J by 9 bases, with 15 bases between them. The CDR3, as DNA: TGCAGCGTTGAGCTATTACAGGGCATTGAGCAGTTCTTC. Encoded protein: CSVELLQGIEQFF.

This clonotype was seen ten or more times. The CDR3 loop is CASSVSRDTQYF. In nucleotides, the CDR3 is TGTGCCAGCAGCGTATCCCGGGATACGCAGTATTTT. The chain links TRBV9 to TRBJ2-3; D is unclear. Germline V CDR1 and CDR2: SGDLS, YYNGEE. Deletions cut 1 base from V and 6 bases from J, with 6 bases between. The length of the CDR3 is 12 residues.

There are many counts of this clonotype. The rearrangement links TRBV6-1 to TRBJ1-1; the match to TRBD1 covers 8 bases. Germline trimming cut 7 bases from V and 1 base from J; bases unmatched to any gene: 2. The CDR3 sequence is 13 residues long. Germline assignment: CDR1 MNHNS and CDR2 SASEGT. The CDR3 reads CASNGQGNTEAFF. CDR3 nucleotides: TGTGCCAGCAACGGACAGGGGAACACTGAAGCTTTCTTT.

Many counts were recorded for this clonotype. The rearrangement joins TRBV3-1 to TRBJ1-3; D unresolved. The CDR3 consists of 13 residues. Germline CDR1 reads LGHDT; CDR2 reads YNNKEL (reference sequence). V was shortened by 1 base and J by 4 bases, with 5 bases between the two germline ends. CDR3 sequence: CASSQVSGNTIYF. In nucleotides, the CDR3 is TGTGCCAGCAGCCAAGTCTCCGGAAACACCATATATTTT. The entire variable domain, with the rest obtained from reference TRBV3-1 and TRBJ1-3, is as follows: DTAVSQTPKYLVTQMGNDKSIKCEQNLGHDTMYWYKQDSKKFLKIMFSYNNKELIINETVPNRFSPKSPDKAHLNLHINSLELGDSAVYFCASSQVSGNTIYFGEGSWLTVV.

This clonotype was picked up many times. For the CDR3, the DNA is TGTGCCAGCAGCCCAACACCTAGCTACGAGCAGTACTTC. It codes for CASSPTPSYEQYF. The V call is TRBV3-1, the J call TRBJ2-7; no definite D call. The germline gives CDR1 LGHDT, CDR2 YNNKEL (reference sequence). This CDR3 spans 13 amino acids. V was pared by 4 bases and J by 3 bases, with 10 bases between.

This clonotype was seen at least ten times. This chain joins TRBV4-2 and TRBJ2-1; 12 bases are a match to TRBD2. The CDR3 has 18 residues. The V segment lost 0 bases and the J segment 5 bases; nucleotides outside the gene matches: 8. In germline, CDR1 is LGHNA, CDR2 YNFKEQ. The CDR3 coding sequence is TGTGCCAGCAGCCAAGATCTCCTAGCGGGAGGGCTGGACAATGAGCAGTTCTTC. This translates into CASSQDLLAGGLDNEQFF.

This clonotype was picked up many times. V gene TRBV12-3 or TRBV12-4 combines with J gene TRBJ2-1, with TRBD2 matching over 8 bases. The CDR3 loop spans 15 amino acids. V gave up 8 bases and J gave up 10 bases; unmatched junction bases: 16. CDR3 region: CASSGGLAASIEQFF. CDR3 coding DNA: TGTGCCAGCTCGGGGGGGCTAGCGGCTTCAATCGAGCAGTTCTTC.

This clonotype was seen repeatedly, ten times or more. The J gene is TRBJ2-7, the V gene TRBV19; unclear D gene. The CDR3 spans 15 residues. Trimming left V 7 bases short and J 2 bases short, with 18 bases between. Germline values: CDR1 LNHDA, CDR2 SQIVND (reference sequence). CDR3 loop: CASTVGTGGTYEQYF. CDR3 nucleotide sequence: TGTGCCAGTACCGTCGGTACCGGTGGGACCTACGAGCAGTACTTC.

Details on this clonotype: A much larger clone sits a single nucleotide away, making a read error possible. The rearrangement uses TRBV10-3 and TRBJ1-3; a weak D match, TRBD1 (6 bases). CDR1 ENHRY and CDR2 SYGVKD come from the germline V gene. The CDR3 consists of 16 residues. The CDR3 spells CTISDPTGSSGNTIYF. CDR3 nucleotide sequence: TGTACCATCAGTGATCCGACAGGTTCCTCTGGAAACACCATATATTTT.

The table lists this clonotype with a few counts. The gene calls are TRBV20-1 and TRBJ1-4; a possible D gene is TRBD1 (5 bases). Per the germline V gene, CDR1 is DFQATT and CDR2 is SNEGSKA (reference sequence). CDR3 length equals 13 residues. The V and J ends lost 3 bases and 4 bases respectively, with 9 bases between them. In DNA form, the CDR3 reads TGCAGTGCTAGTCGGGACCGTAATGAAAAACTGTTTTTT. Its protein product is CSASRDRNEKLFF.

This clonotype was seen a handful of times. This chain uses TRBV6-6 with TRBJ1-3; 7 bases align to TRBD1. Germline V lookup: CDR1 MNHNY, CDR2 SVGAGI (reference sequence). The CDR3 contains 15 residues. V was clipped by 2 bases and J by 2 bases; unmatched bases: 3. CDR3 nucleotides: TGTGCCAGCAGTTACGCCAGGGGGACTGGAAACACCATATATTTT. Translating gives CASSYARGTGNTIYF.

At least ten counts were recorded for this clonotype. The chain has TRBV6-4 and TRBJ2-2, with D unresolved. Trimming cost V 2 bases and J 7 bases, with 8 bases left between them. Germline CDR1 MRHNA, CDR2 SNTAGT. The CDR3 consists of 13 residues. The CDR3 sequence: CASSDERRGELFF. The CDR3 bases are TGTGCCAGCAGTGACGAGCGACGCGGGGAGCTGTTTTTT.

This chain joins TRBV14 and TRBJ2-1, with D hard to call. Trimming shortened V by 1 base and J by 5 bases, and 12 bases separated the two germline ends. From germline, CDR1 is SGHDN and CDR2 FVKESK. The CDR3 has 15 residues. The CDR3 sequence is CASSQGIFPHNEQFF. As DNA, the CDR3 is TGTGCCAGCAGCCAAGGGATATTCCCCCACAATGAGCAGTTCTTC.

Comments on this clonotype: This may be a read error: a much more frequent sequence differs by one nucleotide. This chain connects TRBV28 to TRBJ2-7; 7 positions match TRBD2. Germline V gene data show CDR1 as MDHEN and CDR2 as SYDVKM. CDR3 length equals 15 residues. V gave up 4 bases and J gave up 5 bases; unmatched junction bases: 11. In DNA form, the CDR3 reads TGTGCCAGCAGTTCCGGACTAGGAGGGTGGCACGAGCAGTACTTC. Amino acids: CASSSGLGGWHEQYF.

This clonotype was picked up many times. CDR3 residues: CASSFMPSVRASNQPQHF. CDR3 nucleotides: TGTGCCAGCAGTTTTATGCCCTCGGTCAGGGCGAGCAATCAGCCCCAGCATTTT. The chain combines TRBV28 with TRBJ1-5, with TRBD1 as a possible D gene (5 bases). V shed 3 bases and J shed 1 base, with 19 bases lying between them. This CDR3 has 18 residues. Germline loops: CDR1 MDHEN, CDR2 SYDVKM.

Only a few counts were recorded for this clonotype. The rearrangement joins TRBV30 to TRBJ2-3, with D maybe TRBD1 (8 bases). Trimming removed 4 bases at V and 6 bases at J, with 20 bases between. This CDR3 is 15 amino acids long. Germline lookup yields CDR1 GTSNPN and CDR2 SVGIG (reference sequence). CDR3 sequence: CAWTWYRGGRDTQYF. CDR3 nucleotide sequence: TGTGCCTGGACTTGGTACAGGGGGGGGAGGGATACGCAGTATTTT.

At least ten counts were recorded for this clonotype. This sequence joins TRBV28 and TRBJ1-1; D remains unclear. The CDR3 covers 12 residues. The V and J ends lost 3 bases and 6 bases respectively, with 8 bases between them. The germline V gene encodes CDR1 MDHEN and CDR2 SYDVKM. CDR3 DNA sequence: TGTGCCAGCAGTTTCGGGAGACCTGAAGCTTTCTTT. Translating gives CASSFGRPEAFF.

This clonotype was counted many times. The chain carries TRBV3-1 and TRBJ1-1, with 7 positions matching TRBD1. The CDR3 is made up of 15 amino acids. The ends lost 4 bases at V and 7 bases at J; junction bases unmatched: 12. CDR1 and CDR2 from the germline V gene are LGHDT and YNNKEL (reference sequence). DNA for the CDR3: TGTGCCAGCAGCCGCGACAGGGTTCTTGGAGGTGAAGCTTTCTTT. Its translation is CASSRDRVLGGEAFF. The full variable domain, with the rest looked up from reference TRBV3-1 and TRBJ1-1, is DTAVSQTPKYLVTQMGNDKSIKCEQNLGHDTMYWYKQDSKKFLKIMFSYNNKELIINETVPNRFSPKSPDKAHLNLHINSLELGDSAVYFCASSRDRVLGGEAFFGQGTRLTVV.

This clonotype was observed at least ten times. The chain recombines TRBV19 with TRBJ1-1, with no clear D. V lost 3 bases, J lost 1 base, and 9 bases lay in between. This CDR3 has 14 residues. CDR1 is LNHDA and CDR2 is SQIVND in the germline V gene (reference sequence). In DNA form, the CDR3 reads TGTGCCAGTAGTATTAAGGGTGGGAACACTGAAGCTTTCTTT. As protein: CASSIKGGNTEAFF.

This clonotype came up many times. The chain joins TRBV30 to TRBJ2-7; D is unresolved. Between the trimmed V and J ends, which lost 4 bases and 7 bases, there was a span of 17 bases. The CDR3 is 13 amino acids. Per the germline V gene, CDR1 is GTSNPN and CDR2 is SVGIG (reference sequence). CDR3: CAWNSGSPREQYF. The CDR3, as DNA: TGTGCCTGGAATAGTGGCTCTCCGAGGGAGCAGTACTTC. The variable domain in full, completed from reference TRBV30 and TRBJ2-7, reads SQTIHQWPATLVQPVGSPLSLECTVEGTSNPNLYWYRQAAGRGLQLLFYSVGIGQISSEVPQNLSASRPQDRQFILSSKKLLLSDSGFYLCAWNSGSPREQYFGPGTRLTVT.

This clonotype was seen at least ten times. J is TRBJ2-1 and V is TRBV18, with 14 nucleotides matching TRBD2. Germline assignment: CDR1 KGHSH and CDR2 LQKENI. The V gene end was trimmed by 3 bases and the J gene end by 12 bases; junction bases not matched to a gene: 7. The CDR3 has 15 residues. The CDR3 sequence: CASSPGTSGRAGQFF. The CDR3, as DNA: TGTGCCAGCTCACCCGGGACTAGCGGGAGAGCCGGGCAGTTCTTC.

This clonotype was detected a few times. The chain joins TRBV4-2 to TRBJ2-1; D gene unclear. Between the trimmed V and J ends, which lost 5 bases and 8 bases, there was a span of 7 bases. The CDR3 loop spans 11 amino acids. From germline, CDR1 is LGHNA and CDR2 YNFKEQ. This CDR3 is CASSGLYEQFF. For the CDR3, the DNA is TGTGCCAGCAGCGGCCTTTATGAGCAGTTCTTC.

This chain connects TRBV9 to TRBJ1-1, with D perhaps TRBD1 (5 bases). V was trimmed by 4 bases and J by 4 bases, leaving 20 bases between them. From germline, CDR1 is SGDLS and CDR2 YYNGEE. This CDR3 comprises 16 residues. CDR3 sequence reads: CASSNGLGRNSTEAFF. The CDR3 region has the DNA TGTGCCAGCAGCAATGGTCTGGGGCGGAACAGCACTGAAGCTTTCTTT.

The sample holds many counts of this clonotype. CDR3 sequence: CASSQFPQAGKEKLFF. In DNA form, the CDR3 reads TGTGCCAGCAGCCAATTCCCTCAGGCGGGGAAAGAAAAACTGTTTTTT. The rearrangement uses TRBV14 and TRBJ1-4; D gene unclear. Trimming pared 2 bases from V and 8 bases from J, leaving 18 bases between. The V gene's germline CDR1 is SGHDN and CDR2 FVKESK. The CDR3 is made up of 16 amino acids. The complete variable domain, with remaining parts taken from reference TRBV14 and TRBJ1-4, reads EAGVTQFPSHSVIEKGQTVTLRCDPISGHDNLYWYRRVMGKEIKFLLHFVKESKQDESGMPNNRFLAERTGGTYSTLKVQPAELEDSGVYFCASSQFPQAGKEKLFFGSGTQLSVL.

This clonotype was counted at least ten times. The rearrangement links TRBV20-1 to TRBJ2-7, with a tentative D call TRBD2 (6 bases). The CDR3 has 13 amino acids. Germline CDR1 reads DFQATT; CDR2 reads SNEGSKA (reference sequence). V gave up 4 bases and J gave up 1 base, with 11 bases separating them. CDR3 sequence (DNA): TGCAGTGCTACTAGTGGGACTTCCTACGAGCAGTACTTC. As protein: CSATSGTSYEQYF.

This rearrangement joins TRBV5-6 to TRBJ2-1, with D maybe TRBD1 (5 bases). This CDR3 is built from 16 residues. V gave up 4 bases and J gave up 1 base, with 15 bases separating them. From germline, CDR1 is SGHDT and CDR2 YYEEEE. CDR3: CASSDSMAESYNEQFF. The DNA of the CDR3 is TGTGCCAGCAGCGACAGTATGGCGGAATCCTACAATGAGCAGTTCTTC.

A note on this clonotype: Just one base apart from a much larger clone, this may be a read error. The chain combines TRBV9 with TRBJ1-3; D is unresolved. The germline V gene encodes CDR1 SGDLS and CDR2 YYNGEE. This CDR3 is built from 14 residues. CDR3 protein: CASSPHYSGNTIHF. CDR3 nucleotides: TGTGCCAGCAGCCCCCATTACTCTGGAAACACCATACATTTT.

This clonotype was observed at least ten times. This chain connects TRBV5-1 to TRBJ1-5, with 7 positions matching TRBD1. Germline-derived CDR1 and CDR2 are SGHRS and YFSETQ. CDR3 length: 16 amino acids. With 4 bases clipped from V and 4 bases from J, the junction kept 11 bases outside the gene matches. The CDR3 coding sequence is TGCGCCAGCAGCATACGACAGGGAATAAGAAATCAGCCCCAGCATTTT. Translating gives CASSIRQGIRNQPQHF.

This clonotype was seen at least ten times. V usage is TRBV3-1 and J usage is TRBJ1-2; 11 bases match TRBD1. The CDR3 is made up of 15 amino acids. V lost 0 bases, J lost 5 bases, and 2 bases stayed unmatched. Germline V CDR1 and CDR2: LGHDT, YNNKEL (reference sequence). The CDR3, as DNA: TGTGCCAGCAGCCAAGAGGGGACAGGGGGTTATGGCTACACCTTC. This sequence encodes CASSQEGTGGYGYTF.

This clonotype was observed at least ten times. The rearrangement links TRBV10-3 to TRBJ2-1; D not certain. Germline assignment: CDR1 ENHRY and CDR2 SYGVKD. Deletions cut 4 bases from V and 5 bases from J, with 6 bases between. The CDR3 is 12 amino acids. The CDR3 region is CAISGNNNEQFF. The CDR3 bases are TGTGCCATCAGTGGCAATAACAATGAGCAGTTCTTC.

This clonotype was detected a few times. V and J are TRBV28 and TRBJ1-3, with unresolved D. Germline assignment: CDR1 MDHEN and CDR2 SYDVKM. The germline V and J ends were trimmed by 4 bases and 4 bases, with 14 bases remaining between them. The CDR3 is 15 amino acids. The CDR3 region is CASSSAGSDGNTIYF. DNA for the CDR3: TGTGCCAGCAGTTCCGCTGGGAGCGACGGAAACACCATATATTTT.